This T cell receptor (beta chain) was profiled in a study of cytomegalovirus exposure and HLA in healthy donors. The study ran its PCR with 60 Vbeta and 13 Jbeta primers. Generated by immunoSEQ multiplex PCR, the TCRdb table keeps only in-frame clones and is missing some. The sample consists of 150,000 or so clones, around 81% of them appearing once. J gave up 5 bases and V 4 bases, and 8 bases lay outside the gene matches. The CDR3 consists of 16 residues. The germline CDR1 and CDR2 sequences are MGHRA and YSYEKL. The receptor was isolated from a man between 35 and 55 years old in good health and CMV-seronegative. V gene TRBV4-1 combines with J gene TRBJ1-4, with 9 bases lining up with TRBD1. Sequenced material: PBMCs. The DNA for the CDR3 is TGCGCCAGCAGCCGAGGAACAGGGGGCGTGAATGAAAAACTGTTTTTT. Its protein product is CASSRGTGGVNEKLFF.